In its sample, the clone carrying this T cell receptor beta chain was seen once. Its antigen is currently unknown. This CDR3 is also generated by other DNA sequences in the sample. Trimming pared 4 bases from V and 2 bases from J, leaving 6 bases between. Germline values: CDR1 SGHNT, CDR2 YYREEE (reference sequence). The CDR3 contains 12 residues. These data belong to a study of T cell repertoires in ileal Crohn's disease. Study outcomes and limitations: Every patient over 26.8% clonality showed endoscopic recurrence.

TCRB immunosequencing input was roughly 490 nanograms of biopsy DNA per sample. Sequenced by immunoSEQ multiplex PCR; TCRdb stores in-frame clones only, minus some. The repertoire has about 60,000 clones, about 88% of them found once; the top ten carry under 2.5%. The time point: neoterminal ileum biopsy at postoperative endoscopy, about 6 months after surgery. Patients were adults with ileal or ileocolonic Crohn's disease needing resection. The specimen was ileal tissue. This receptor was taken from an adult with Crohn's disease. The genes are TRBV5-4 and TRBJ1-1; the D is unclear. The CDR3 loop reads CASSPGNTEAFF. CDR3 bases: TGTGCCAGCAGCCCAGGAAACACTGAAGCTTTCTTT.